These T cell receptor beta chains were read from a single sample in a study of early T cells in non-severe SARS-CoV-2 infection. One entry per CDR3 protein results from TCRdb running MiXCR on the 5' RACE reads. The data contain tens of thousands of distinct CDR3 sequences, roughly 15% of them singletons. The material sequenced was whole blood, taken at baseline. These receptors were taken from an adult who was a healthcare worker with PCR-confirmed SARS-CoV-2 infection or an uninfected control (not recorded which). CDR3s include the opening cysteine and the closing phenylalanine or tryptophan. The D gene is left open where the match is weak. Clone size is stated in some rows and not others, as once, few, many or a class when expanded.

j_call clone_size v_call d_call cdr3_nt cdr3_aa
TRBJ1-2 . TRBV28 . TGTGCCAGCAGTCGGGGCTATGGCTACACCTTC CASSRGYGYTF
TRBJ1-2 . TRBV20-1 . TGCAGTGCTAGAGAACAGATCCACGGTGGCTACACCTTC CSAREQIHGGYTF
TRBJ2-2 once TRBV7-8 TRBD2 TGTGCCAGCAGCTTAGGGCCGCCGGCGGGAGGGCCAAACACCGGGGAGCTGTTTTTT CASSLGPPAGGPNTGELFF
TRBJ2-7 . TRBV3-1 . TGTGCCAGCAGCCAAGTGCTCGGGGGCGACGAGCAGTACTTC CASSQVLGGDEQYF
TRBJ2-3 . TRBV20-1 TRBD1 TGCAGTGCTCGGGACAGGGGGCAAGGCACAGATACGCAGTATTTT CSARDRGQGTDTQYF
TRBJ1-1 many TRBV13 . TGTGCCAGCAGTTGGGGTGAAGACGGGAACACTGAAGCTTTCTTT CASSWGEDGNTEAFF
TRBJ1-1 many TRBV6-1 . TGTGCCAGCACCCAGGAGGGCGGGATGAACACTGAAGCTTTCTTT CASTQEGGMNTEAFF
TRBJ2-3 . TRBV29-1 TRBD1 TGCAGCGTTGAGTCACAGGGGCAAAATACGCAGTATTTT CSVESQGQNTQYF
TRBJ1-1 once TRBV3-2 . TGTGCCAGCAGCCAAAGCGGGCGAAACACTGAAGCTTTCTTT CASSQSGRNTEAFF
TRBJ2-7 . TRBV28 . TGTGCCAGCAGTTTTGAGAGACCGTCCTACGAGCAGTACTTC CASSFERPSYEQYF
TRBJ2-3 . TRBV18 . TGTGCCAGCTCACCACCGAGTTCAGATACGCAGTATTTT CASSPPSSDTQYF
TRBJ2-5 many TRBV11-2 TRBD1 TGTGCCAGCAGCCGGGGGACAGGGTGGGATCTACAAGAGACCCAGTACTTC CASSRGTGWDLQETQYF
TRBJ2-7 . TRBV28 . TGTGCCAGCAGGCCGCAGGGAGGTGCCTACGAGCAGTACTTC CASRPQGGAYEQYF
TRBJ1-3 few TRBV7-9 . TGTGCCAGCAGCTTCGCCACTTCCCTCTCTGGAAACACCATATATTTT CASSFATSLSGNTIYF
TRBJ2-2 . TRBV14 TRBD1 TGTGCCAGCAGCCAACGGAACAGGGGGAACACCGGGGAGCTGTTTTTT CASSQRNRGNTGELFF
TRBJ1-1 . TRBV24-1 . TGTGCCACCAGTGGACAGCACACTGAAGCTTTCTTT CATSGQHTEAFF
TRBJ1-1 . TRBV5-1 . TGCGCCAGCAGCCTCAGGGCGAACACTGAAGCTTTCTTT CASSLRANTEAFF
TRBJ1-2 . TRBV10-1 . TGCGCCAGCAGTGAGTCGCCTGGAGGCTGGGGCGGCTACACCTTC CASSESPGGWGGYTF
TRBJ1-1 few TRBV20-1 . TGCAGTTCGGTGGGGAACACTGAAGCTTTCTTT CSSVGNTEAFF
TRBJ2-7 . TRBV9 . TGTGCCAGCAGCGTAGGAGCTGGGACAACTGAAGAGCAGTACTTC CASSVGAGTTEEQYF
TRBJ2-4 few TRBV11-2 . TGTGCCAGCAGCGCCCAGGCCCTCCTAGCCAAAAACATTCAGTACTTC CASSAQALLAKNIQYF
TRBJ2-1 many TRBV7-9 TRBD2 TGTGCCAGCAGCTTAGCCGTAGCGGGAGCCAATGAGCAGTTCTTC CASSLAVAGANEQFF
TRBJ1-1 . TRBV6-5 TRBD1 TGTGCCAGCAGTTACTCCGCCGGGACAGGGGTGGAAGCTTTCTTT CASSYSAGTGVEAFF
TRBJ2-7 . TRBV6-6 . TGTGCCAGCAGTTCGGGTCGGACGCGCTACGAGCAGTACTTC CASSSGRTRYEQYF
TRBJ2-2 . TRBV5-1 . TGCGCCAGCAGCTTGGGGGAGTCCTACACCGGGGAGCTGTTTTTT CASSLGESYTGELFF
TRBJ2-7 . TRBV29-1 . TGCAGCGTTGTGGCTTTTCAGTCCTACGAGCAGTACTTC CSVVAFQSYEQYF
TRBJ2-3 . TRBV20-1 TRBD2 TGCAGTGCCCGACTAGCGGGGCCCAAGGATACGCAGTATTTT CSARLAGPKDTQYF
TRBJ2-2 . TRBV19 . TGTGCCAGTAGTATACCCACGGACACCGGGGAGCTGTTTTTT CASSIPTDTGELFF
TRBJ2-3 . TRBV11-2 TRBD1 TGTGCCAGCAGCACCCGGGACAGGGGACACACAGATACGCAGTATTTT CASSTRDRGHTDTQYF
TRBJ2-1 few TRBV29-1 TRBD1 TGCAGCGTTGAGTGGGGCAGGGGGCAATCCTACAATGAGCAGTTCTTC CSVEWGRGQSYNEQFF
TRBJ1-1 . TRBV9 TRBD1 TGTGCCAGCAGCGCCCTAGGACAGGGTGCCGAAGCTTTCTTT CASSALGQGAEAFF
TRBJ2-1 . TRBV7-8 TRBD2 TGTGCCAGCAGGACTAGCGGTTCGGACTACAATGAGCAGTTCTTC CASRTSGSDYNEQFF